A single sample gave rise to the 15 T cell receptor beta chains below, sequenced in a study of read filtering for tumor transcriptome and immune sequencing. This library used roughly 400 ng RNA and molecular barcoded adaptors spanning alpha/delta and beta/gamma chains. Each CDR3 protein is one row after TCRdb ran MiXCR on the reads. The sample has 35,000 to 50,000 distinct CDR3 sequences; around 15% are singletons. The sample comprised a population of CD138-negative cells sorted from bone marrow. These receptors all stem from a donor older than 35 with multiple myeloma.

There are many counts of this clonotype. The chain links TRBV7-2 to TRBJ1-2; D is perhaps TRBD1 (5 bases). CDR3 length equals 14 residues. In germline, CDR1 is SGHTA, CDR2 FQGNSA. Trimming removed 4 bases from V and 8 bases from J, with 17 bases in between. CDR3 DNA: TGTGCCAGCAGCTCTCAACAGGCTGTCTACGGCTACACCTTC. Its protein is CASSSQQAVYGYTF.

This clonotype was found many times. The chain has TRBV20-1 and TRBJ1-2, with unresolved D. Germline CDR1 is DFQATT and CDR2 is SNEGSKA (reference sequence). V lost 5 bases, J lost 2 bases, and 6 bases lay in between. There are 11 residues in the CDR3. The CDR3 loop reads CSAPFNYGYTF. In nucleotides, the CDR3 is TGCAGTGCTCCCTTCAACTATGGCTACACCTTC.

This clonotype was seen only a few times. The CDR3: CSAPPGTHSYNEQFF. The CDR3 region has the DNA TGCAGTGCCCCCCCCGGGACTCACTCCTACAATGAGCAGTTCTTC. This sequence joins TRBV20-1 and TRBJ2-1, with D tentatively TRBD2 (6 bases). The CDR3 is 15 amino acids. From germline, CDR1 is DFQATT and CDR2 SNEGSKA (reference sequence). V shed 6 bases and J shed 0 bases, with 15 bases lying between them.

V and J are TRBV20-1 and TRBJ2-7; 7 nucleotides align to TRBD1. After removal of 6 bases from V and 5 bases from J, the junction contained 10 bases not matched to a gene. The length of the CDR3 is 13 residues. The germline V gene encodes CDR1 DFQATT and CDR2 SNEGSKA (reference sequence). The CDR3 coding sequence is TGCAGTGCCCAAAATTTACAGGGGAACGAGCAGTACTTC. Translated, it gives CSAQNLQGNEQYF.

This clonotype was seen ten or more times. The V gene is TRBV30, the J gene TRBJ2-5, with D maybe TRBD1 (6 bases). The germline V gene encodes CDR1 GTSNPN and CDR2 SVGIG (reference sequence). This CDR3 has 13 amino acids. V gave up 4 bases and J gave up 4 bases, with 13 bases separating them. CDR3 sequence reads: CAWKRRGGETQYF. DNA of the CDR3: TGTGCCTGGAAAAGAAGAGGGGGAGAGACCCAGTACTTC.

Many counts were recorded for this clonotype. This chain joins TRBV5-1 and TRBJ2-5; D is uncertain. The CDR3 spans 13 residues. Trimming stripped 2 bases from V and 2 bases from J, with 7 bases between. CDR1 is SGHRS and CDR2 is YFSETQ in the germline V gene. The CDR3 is CASSFGQQETQYF. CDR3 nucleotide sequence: TGCGCCAGCAGCTTCGGGCAGCAAGAGACCCAGTACTTC.

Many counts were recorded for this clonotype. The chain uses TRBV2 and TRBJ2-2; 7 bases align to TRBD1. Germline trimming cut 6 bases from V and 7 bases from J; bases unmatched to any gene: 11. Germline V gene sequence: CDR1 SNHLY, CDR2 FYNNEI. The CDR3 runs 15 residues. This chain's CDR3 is CASSSDDRDGGELFF. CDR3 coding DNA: TGTGCCAGCAGCTCGGATGACAGGGATGGCGGGGAGCTGTTTTTT.

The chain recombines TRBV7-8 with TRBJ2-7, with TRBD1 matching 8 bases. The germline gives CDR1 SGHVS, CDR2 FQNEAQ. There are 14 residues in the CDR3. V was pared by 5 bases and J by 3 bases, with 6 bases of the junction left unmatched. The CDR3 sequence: CASSATGQGYEQYF. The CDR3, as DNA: TGTGCCAGCAGCGCAACCGGACAGGGCTACGAGCAGTACTTC.

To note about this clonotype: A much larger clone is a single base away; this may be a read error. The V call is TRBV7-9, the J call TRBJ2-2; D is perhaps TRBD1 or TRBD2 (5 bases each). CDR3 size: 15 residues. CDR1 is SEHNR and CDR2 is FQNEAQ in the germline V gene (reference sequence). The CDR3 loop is CASSSLPVGVGELIF. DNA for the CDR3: TGTGCCAGCAGCTCCCTACCAGTGGGGGTCGGGGAGCTGATTTTT.

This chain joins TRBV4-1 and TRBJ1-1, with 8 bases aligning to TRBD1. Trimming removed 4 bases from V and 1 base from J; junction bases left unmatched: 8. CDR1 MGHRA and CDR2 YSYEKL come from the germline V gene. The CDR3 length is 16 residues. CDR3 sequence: CASSPIYRGENTEAFF. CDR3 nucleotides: TGCGCCAGCAGCCCCATTTACAGGGGGGAGAACACTGAAGCTTTCTTT.

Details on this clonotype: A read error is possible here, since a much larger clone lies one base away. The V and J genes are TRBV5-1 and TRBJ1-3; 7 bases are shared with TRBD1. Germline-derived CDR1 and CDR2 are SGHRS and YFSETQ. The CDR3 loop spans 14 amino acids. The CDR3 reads CASSVGQPPNTMYF. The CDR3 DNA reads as TGCGCCAGCAGCGTGGGACAGCCACCAAACACCATGTATTTT.

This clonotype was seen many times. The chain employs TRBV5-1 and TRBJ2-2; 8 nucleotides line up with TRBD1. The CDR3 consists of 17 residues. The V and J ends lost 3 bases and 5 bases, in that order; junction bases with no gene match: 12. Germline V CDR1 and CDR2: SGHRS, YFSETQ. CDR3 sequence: CASSSKLRGRGTGELFF. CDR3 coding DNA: TGCGCCAGCAGCTCCAAGCTCAGGGGGCGAGGTACCGGGGAGCTGTTTTTT.

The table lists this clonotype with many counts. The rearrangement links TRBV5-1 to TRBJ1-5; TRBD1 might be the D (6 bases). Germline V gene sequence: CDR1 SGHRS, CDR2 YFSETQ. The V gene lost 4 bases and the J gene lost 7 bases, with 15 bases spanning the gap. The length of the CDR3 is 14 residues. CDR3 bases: TGCGCCAGCAGCCCAGGGGAGGGGAGACAGCCCCAGCATTTT. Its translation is CASSPGEGRQPQHF. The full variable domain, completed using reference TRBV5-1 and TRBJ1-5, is KAGVTQTPRYLIKTRGQQVTLSCSPISGHRSVSWYQQTPGQGLQFLFEYFSETQRNKGNFPGRFSGRQFSNSRSEMNVSTLELGDSALYLCASSPGEGRQPQHFGDGTRLSIL.

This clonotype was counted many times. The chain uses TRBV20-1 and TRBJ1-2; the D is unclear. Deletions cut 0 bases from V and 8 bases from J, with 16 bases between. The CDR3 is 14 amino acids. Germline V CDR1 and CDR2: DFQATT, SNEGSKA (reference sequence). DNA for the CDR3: TGCAGTGCTAGAGATCCTGCAAAATCCAGCGGCTACACCTTC. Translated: CSARDPAKSSGYTF.

The CDR3 region is CASSQEDRPYGYTF. DNA of the CDR3: TGTGCCAGCAGCCAAGAAGACAGGCCCTATGGCTACACCTTC. This rearrangement joins TRBV4-2 to TRBJ1-2; perhaps TRBD1 as D (6 bases). V was clipped by 0 bases and J by 4 bases, with 9 bases between them. Germline V gene sequence: CDR1 LGHNA, CDR2 YNFKEQ. The length of the CDR3 is 14 residues.